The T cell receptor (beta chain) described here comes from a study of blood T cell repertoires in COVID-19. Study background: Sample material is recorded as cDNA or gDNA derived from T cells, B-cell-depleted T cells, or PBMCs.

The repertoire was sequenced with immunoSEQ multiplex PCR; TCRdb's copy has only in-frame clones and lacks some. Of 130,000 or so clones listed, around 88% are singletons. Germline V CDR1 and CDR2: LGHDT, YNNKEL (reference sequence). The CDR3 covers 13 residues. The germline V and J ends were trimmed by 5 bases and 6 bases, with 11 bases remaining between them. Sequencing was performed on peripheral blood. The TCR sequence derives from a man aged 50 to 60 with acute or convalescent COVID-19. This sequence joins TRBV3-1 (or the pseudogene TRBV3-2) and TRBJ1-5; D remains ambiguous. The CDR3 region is CASSSGVIQPQHF. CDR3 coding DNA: TGTGCCAGCAGCTCCGGGGTGATTCAGCCCCAGCATTTT.